There are a few counts of the clone carrying this T cell receptor (beta chain). What it binds is unknown. The CDR3 sequence is 15 residues long. Trimming at V came to 3 bases and at J to 4 bases, leaving 7 bases not matched to a gene. In germline, CDR1 is SGHDN, CDR2 FVKESK. This sample was taken from a study of cytomegalovirus exposure and HLA in healthy donors. The study, taken as a whole, reports: In a later analysis, HLA-C alleles had the fewest associated TCRs, DRB1 alleles the most. Relative to the approximately 700-donor mean, N-insertions were reportedly fewer in an Asian-associated ancestry cluster in a later analysis.

PCR amplification relied on 60 Vbeta primers (plus 13 Jbeta primers). Assay used: immunoSEQ multiplex PCR; TCRdb lists only in-frame clones, some missing. This sample has roughly 110,000 clones, with 77% found just once. This receptor was identified in a man in his forties in good health and CMV-seropositive. The sequenced sample consisted of PBMCs. The J gene is TRBJ2-7, the V gene TRBV14; 9 nucleotides line up with TRBD1. CDR3: CASSHGQGWEYEQYF. CDR3 nucleotide sequence: TGTGCCAGCAGCCACGGACAGGGGTGGGAATACGAGCAGTACTTC.